The clone carrying this TCR beta chain was counted ten times or more. This sample stems from a study of blood T cells in healthy people across ages. This CDR3 region has 15 residues. Germline loops: CDR1 SGHTA, CDR2 FQGNSA. The V end lost 7 bases, the J end lost 5 bases, and 17 bases lay between the germline ends. Through a sample-barcoded 5' primer and a J-beta primer mix, a second PCR was run for roughly 6 to 12 cycles. In TCRdb, the 5' RACE reads were re-called with MiXCR into one record per CDR3 protein. The sample contains 550,000 to 650,000 distinct CDR3 sequences, 25% to 35% of which appear only once. A further study also used this sample, focusing on T cells of mothers and their children. That work adds: Per mother, over 9 million TCR beta CDR3 reads were obtained; per child, approximately 3 million.

This chain connects TRBV7-2 to TRBJ2-2; D unresolved. The receptor's source is a boy aged 2 to 10 in good health. Specimen: blood. CDR3 sequence reads: CASTASLGRTGELFF. DNA for the CDR3: TGTGCCAGCACCGCTAGTCTGGGCCGTACCGGGGAGCTGTTTTTT.